These 14 T cell receptor beta chains originate from one sample sequenced in a study of CD8 T cells in ankylosing spondylitis. Broader study findings: Within ankylosing spondylitis blood, a TCR beta motif made up of under 10 highly homologous variants appeared to be characteristic.

Their antigens remain unidentified. Using its own MiXCR run on the 5' RACE reads, TCRdb lists one record per CDR3 protein. The sample shows 100,000 to 150,000 distinct CDR3 sequences, roughly 15% of them seen only once. Sample: blood, either unsorted or a sorted T cell fraction (not recorded which). The receptor source for this set is a male donor with ankylosing spondylitis.

This clonotype was found a few times. V gene TRBV2 combines with J gene TRBJ1-2; possible D gene TRBD1, 5 bases. The germline V gene has CDR1 SNHLY and CDR2 FYNNEI. This CDR3 has 15 residues. The V end lost 6 bases, the J end lost 0 bases, and 14 bases lay between the germline ends. This CDR3 is CASRITGFANYGYTF. CDR3 nucleotides: TGTGCCAGCAGGATTACAGGCTTCGCTAACTATGGCTACACCTTC.

The J gene is TRBJ1-4, the V gene TRBV3-1; a weak D match, TRBD1 (5 bases). The CDR3 is made up of 13 amino acids. Germline CDR1 LGHDT, CDR2 YNNKEL (reference sequence). The V and J ends lost 1 base and 5 bases respectively, with 5 bases between them. The CDR3 protein is CASSQGQNEKLFF. For the CDR3, the DNA is TGTGCCAGCAGCCAAGGACAGAATGAAAAACTGTTTTTT.

This chain joins TRBV5-1 and TRBJ2-5; perhaps TRBD2 as D (6 bases). V lost 0 bases and J lost 4, with 10 bases in between. Per the germline V gene, CDR1 is SGHRS and CDR2 is YFSETQ. The CDR3 spans 14 residues. The CDR3 nucleotides read TGCGCCAGCAGCTTGGGGGCGGGACCAGAGACCCAGTACTTC. It encodes CASSLGAGPETQYF.

The table lists this clonotype with a few counts. V gene TRBV29-1 combines with J gene TRBJ2-5; TRBD1 might be the D (6 bases). The CDR3 contains 15 residues. The V gene lost 0 bases and the J gene lost 5 bases, with 16 bases spanning the gap. Germline CDR1 SQVTM, CDR2 ANQGSEA. CDR3 nucleotide sequence: TGCAGCGTTGAAGATCAGGGGAGTCCTGGGGAGACCCAGTACTTC. Protein: CSVEDQGSPGETQYF.

The chain uses TRBV24-1 and TRBJ1-4, with D maybe TRBD1 (6 bases). The CDR3 covers 16 residues. Trimming removed 4 bases at V and 0 bases at J, with 11 bases between. Germline lookup yields CDR1 KGHDR and CDR2 SFDVKD. Here the CDR3 reads CATSDPGTTTNEKLFF. The CDR3 DNA sequence: TGTGCCACCAGTGACCCCGGGACAACAACTAATGAAAAACTGTTTTTT.

This clonotype was detected only a few times. The chain employs TRBV6-1 and TRBJ1-1, with D perhaps matching TRBD1 (5 bases). Trimming pared 7 bases from V and 4 bases from J, leaving 16 bases between. Germline values: CDR1 MNHNS, CDR2 SASEGT. The CDR3 consists of 14 residues. Here the CDR3 reads CASTPRRGATEAFF. CDR3 nucleotides: TGTGCCAGCACCCCGAGGCGGGGCGCCACTGAAGCTTTCTTT.

This clonotype came up a few times. The chain employs TRBV7-9 and TRBJ2-7; 7 nucleotides agree with TRBD1. Germline V CDR1 and CDR2: SEHNR, FQNEAQ (reference sequence). This CDR3 spans 14 amino acids. J lost 3 bases, V lost 0 bases, and 2 bases had no gene match. The CDR3 DNA sequence: TGTGCCAGCAGCTTAGCGGGGACAGTCTACGAGCAGTACTTC. Residues: CASSLAGTVYEQYF.

This clonotype was observed many times. The rearrangement joins TRBV20-1 to TRBJ2-3; D remains unclear. The CDR3 loop spans 13 amino acids. Trimming cost V 7 bases and J 4 bases, with 15 bases left between them. CDR1 is DFQATT, CDR2 SNEGSKA, per germline (reference sequence). CDR3 sequence reads: CSVTGSRPDTQYF. Here the CDR3 DNA reads TGCAGTGTCACGGGTAGCAGGCCAGATACGCAGTATTTT.

The chain combines TRBV5-1 with TRBJ2-2, with D tentatively TRBD2 (6 bases). The CDR3 is made up of 13 amino acids. Per the germline V gene, CDR1 is SGHRS and CDR2 is YFSETQ. V was clipped by 0 bases and J by 13 bases, with 13 bases between them. The CDR3 DNA is TGCGCCAGCAGCTTGGGAGCTAGGGAGGTGCTGTTTTTT. It encodes CASSLGAREVLFF. Together with reference TRBV5-1 and TRBJ2-2, the CDR3 gives the full variable domain: KAGVTQTPRYLIKTRGQQVTLSCSPISGHRSVSWYQQTPGQGLQFLFEYFSETQRNKGNFPGRFSGRQFSNSRSEMNVSTLELGDSALYLCASSLGAREVLFFGEGSRLTVL.

This clonotype has just a few counts. The rearrangement joins TRBV6-1 to TRBJ2-1; perhaps D is TRBD1 or TRBD2 (5 bases each). Germline-derived CDR1 and CDR2 are MNHNS and SASEGT. CDR3 length: 15 residues. V dropped 2 bases and J dropped 1 base, with 9 bases sitting between them. CDR3 loop: CASSELRGSYNEQFF. The CDR3 bases are TGTGCCAGCAGTGAATTGAGGGGATCCTACAATGAGCAGTTCTTC.

This clonotype came up many times. Written as DNA, the CDR3 is TGTGCCAGCACCTCTGGGGCCAACGTCCTGACTTTC. Encoded protein: CASTSGANVLTF. This chain connects TRBV7-9 to TRBJ2-6; no firm D call. The length of the CDR3 is 12 residues. The V gene lost 7 bases and the J gene lost 0 bases, with 1 base spanning the gap. Germline assignment: CDR1 SEHNR and CDR2 FQNEAQ (reference sequence).

This clonotype has a handful of counts. The chain employs TRBV20-1 and TRBJ2-1; the D gene could be TRBD1 or TRBD2 (6 bases each). V lost 1 base to trimming and J lost 0 bases, with 19 bases between them. The germline V gene encodes CDR1 DFQATT and CDR2 SNEGSKA (reference sequence). The CDR3 consists of 18 residues. Here the CDR3 DNA reads TGCAGTGCTAGAGGGGTGAGGGGGGAGACCCGCTCCTACAATGAGCAGTTCTTC. This codes for CSARGVRGETRSYNEQFF.

V and J are TRBV27 and TRBJ2-7, with D perhaps TRBD1 or TRBD2 (7 bases each). In germline, CDR1 is MNHEY, CDR2 SMNVEV (reference sequence). The CDR3 has 15 amino acids. Trimming removed 5 bases from V and 3 bases from J, with 17 bases in between. The CDR3 DNA reads TGTGCCAGCAGTAGACAGGGAGGGGGACTCTACGAGCAGTACTTC. It encodes CASSRQGGGLYEQYF.

This clonotype was seen a handful of times. This sequence joins TRBV3-1 and TRBJ2-2; TRBD2 matches at 11 bases. After removal of 1 base from V and 8 bases from J, the junction contained 6 bases not matched to a gene. In germline, CDR1 is LGHDT, CDR2 YNNKEL (reference sequence). The CDR3 spans 16 residues. The CDR3, as DNA: TGTGCCAGCAGCCAAGTATTCCTAGCGGGAGGAGGGGAGCTGTTTTTT. It is translated as CASSQVFLAGGGELFF. Full variable domain (remainder filled in from reference TRBV3-1 and TRBJ2-2): DTAVSQTPKYLVTQMGNDKSIKCEQNLGHDTMYWYKQDSKKFLKIMFSYNNKELIINETVPNRFSPKSPDKAHLNLHINSLELGDSAVYFCASSQVFLAGGGELFFGEGSRLTVL.